This TCR beta chain was sequenced in a study of T cells in Graves' hyperthyroidism and ophthalmopathy. This clonotype appeared many times. RNA transcripts yielded amplified TCR beta CDR3 regions. The HTBI primer set was used in a first-round RT-PCR of the TCR CDR3. One entry per CDR3 protein results from TCRdb running MiXCR on the multiplex PCR reads. The sample records hundreds of thousands of distinct CDR3 sequences, roughly 24% being singletons. The CDR3 has 17 residues. Per the germline V gene, CDR1 is MNHNS and CDR2 is SASEGT. J gave up 2 bases and V 6 bases, and 11 bases lay outside the gene matches.

This chain connects TRBV6-1 to TRBJ2-5; 11 nucleotides align to TRBD2. The sequence was obtained from a woman in her twenties or thirties with Graves' ophthalmopathy. Source material: blood. The CDR3 DNA follows: TGTGCCAGCAGCACAAGACTGGGACTAGCGGAACAAGAGACCCAGTACTTC. Translation gives CASSTRLGLAEQETQYF.